Listed here are 3 T cell receptor beta chains from one sample, sequenced in a study of shared clonotypes between healthy human individuals. Data came from immunoSEQ multiplex PCR; TCRdb stores just in-frame clones and leaves some out. The sample carries 1.4 million to 1.5 million clones, roughly 97% recorded once. The sequencing input was naive CD4+ T cells sorted from blood. Subset: CD45RA+ positively selected. The receptors were gathered from a young man in good health.

This chain links TRBV10-1 with TRBJ2-1; the D gene is possibly TRBD1 (6 bases). This CDR3 region has 15 residues. Germline loops: CDR1 WNHNN, CDR2 SYGVQD (reference sequence). V lost 5 bases and J 5 bases, leaving 16 bases between the germline ends. The CDR3 nucleotides read TGCGCCAGCAGTCACCTTGGCAGGGGAGACAATGAGCAGTTCTTC. It translates to CASSHLGRGDNEQFF.

This chain joins TRBV7-7 and TRBJ2-3, with 7 bases matching TRBD1. CDR3 length equals 12 residues. Trimming at V came to 8 bases and at J to 1 base, leaving 0 bases not matched to a gene. Germline CDR1 reads SSHAT; CDR2 reads FNYEAQ (reference sequence). CDR3: CASGTGTDTQYF. Written as DNA, the CDR3 is TGTGCCAGCGGGACAGGCACAGATACGCAGTATTTT. The full variable domain, with the rest looked up from reference TRBV7-7 and TRBJ2-3, is GAGVSQSPRYKVTKRGQDVTLRCDPISSHATLYWYQQALGQGPEFLTYFNYEAQPDKSGLPSDRFSAERPEGSISTLTIQRTEQRDSAMYRCASGTGTDTQYFGPGTRLTVL.

A few counts support this clone. V usage is TRBV11-2 and J usage is TRBJ2-1; D uncertain. This CDR3 comprises 13 residues. V was trimmed by 0 bases and J by 2 bases, leaving 2 bases between them. The germline gives CDR1 SGHAT, CDR2 FQNNGV. The DNA for the CDR3 is TGTGCCAGCAGCTTAGATCCCTACAATGAGCAGTTCTTC. Its protein product is CASSLDPYNEQFF.